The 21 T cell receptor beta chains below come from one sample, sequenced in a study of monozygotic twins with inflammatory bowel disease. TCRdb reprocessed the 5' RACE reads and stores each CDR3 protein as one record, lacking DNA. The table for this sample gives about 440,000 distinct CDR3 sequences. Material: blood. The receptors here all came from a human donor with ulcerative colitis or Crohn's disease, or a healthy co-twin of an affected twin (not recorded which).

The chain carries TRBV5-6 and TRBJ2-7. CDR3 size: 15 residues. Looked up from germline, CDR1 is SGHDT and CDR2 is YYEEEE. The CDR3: CASSLLSEQPYEQYF. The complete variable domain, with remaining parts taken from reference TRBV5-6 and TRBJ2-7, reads DAGVTQSPTHLIKTRGQQVTLRCSPKSGHDTVSWYQQALGQGPQFIFQYYEEEERQRGNFPDRFSGHQFPNYSSELNVNALLLGDSALYLCASSLLSEQPYEQYFGPGTRLTVT.

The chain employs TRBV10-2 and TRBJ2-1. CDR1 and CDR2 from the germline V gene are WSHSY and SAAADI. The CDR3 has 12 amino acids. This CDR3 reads CASSEIHNEQFF.

The CDR3 sequence is CASSLDEGRLYGYTF. The rearrangement joins TRBV5-1 to TRBJ1-2. The CDR3 is made up of 15 amino acids. Germline CDR1 is SGHRS and CDR2 is YFSETQ.

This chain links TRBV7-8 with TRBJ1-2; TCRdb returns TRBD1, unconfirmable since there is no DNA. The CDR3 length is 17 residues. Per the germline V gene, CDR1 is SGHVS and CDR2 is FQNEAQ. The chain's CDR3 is CASSPYRQGPGPYGYTF. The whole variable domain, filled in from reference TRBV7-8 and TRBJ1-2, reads GAGVSQSPRYKVAKRGQDVALRCDPISGHVSLFWYQQALGQGPEFLTYFQNEAQLDKSGLPSDRFFAERPEGSVSTLKIQRTQQEDSAVYLCASSPYRQGPGPYGYTFGSGTRLTVV.

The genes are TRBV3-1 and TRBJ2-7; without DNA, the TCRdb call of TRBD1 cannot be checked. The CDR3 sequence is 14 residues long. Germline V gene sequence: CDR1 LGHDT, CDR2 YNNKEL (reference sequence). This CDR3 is CASSQGPGGGEQYF.

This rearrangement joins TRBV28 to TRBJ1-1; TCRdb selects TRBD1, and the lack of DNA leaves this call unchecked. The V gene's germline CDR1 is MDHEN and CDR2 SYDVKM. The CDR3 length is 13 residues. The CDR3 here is CASSFDRRSEAFF.

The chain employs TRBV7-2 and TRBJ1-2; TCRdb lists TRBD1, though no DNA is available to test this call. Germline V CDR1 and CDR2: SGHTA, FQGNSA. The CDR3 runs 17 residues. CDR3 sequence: CASTQEGGIVPNYGYTF.

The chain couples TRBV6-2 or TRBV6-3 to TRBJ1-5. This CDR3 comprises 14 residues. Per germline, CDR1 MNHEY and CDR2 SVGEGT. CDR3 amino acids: CASSYVGIDQPQHF.

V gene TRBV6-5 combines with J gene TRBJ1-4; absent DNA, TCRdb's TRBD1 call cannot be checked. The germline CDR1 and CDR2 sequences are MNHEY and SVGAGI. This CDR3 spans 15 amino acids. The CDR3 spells CASSYIGQGVEKLFF.

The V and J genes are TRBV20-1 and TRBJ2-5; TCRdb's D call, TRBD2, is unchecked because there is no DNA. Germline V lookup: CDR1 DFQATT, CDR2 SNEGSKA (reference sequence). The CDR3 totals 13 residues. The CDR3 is CSAGSGIQETQYF.

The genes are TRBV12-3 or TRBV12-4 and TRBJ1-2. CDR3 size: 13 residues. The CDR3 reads CASSLKRDYGYTF.

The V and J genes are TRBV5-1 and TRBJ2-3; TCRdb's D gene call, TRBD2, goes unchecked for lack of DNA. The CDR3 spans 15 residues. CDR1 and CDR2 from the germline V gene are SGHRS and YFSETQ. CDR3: CASSSRDYNTDTQYF.

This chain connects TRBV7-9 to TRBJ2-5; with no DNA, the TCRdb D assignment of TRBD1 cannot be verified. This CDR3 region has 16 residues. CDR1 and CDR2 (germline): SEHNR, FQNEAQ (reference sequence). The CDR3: CASSLLSTGGTSTQYF.

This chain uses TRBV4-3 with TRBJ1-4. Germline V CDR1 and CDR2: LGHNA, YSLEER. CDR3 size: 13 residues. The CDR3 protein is CASSQEEGRGLFF.

The CDR3 sequence: CASSQDPGMYYGYGYTF. The gene calls are TRBV4-1 and TRBJ1-2. The germline gives CDR1 MGHRA, CDR2 YSYEKL. The CDR3 has 17 residues.

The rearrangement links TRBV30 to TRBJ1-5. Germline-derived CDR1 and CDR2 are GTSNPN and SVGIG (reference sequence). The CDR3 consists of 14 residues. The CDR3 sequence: CAWNAQGGNQPQHF.

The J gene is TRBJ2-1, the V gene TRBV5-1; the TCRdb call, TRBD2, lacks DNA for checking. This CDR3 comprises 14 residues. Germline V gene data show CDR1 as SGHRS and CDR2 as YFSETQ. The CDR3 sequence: CASSRGGAAIEQFF.

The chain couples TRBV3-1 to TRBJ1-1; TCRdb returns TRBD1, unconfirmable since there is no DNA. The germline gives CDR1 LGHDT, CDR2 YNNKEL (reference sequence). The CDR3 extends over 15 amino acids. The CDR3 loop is CASSRTDYMNTEAFF. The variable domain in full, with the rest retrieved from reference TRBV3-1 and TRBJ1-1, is DTAVSQTPKYLVTQMGNDKSIKCEQNLGHDTMYWYKQDSKKFLKIMFSYNNKELIINETVPNRFSPKSPDKAHLNLHINSLELGDSAVYFCASSRTDYMNTEAFFGQGTRLTVV.

This CDR3 reads CAISPRTDTQYF. The rearrangement joins TRBV10-3 to TRBJ2-3. Looked up from germline, CDR1 is ENHRY and CDR2 is SYGVKD. The CDR3 covers 12 residues.

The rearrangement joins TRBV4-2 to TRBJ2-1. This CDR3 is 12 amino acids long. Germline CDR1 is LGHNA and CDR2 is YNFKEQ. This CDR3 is CASSPTRNEQFF.

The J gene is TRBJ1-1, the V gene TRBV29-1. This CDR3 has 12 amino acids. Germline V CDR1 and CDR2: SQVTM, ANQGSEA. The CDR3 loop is CSVRGGGTEAFF.